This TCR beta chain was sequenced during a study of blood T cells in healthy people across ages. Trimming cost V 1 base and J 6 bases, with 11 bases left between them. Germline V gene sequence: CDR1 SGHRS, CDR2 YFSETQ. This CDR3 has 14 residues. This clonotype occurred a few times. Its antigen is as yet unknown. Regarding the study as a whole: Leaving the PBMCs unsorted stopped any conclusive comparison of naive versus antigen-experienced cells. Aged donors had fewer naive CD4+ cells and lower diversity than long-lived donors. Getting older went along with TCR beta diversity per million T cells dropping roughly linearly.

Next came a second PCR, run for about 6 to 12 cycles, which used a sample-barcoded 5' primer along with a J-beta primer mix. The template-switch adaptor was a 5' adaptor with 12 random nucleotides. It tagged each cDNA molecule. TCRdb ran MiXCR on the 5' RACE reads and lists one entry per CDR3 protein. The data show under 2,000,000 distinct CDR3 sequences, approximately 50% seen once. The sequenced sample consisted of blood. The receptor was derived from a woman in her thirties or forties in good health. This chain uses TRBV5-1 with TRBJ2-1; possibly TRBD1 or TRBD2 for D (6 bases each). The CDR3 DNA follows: TGCGCCAGCAGCTTGATGGGGGGCAGCAATGAGCAGTTCTTC. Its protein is CASSLMGGSNEQFF.